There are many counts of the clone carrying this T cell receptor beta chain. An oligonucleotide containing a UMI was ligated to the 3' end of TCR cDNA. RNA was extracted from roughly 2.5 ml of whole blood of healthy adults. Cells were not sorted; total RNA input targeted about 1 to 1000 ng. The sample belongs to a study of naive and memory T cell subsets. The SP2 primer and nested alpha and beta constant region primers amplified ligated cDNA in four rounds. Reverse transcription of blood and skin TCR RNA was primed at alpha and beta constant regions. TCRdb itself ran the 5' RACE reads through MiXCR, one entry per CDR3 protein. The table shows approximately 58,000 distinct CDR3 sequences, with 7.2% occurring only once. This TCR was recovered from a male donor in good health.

This chain's CDR3 is CASGFTVLYTDTQYF. The CDR3 region has the DNA TGTGCTAGTGGTTTTACTGTACTTTACACAGATACGCAGTATTTT. The rearrangement joins TRBV12-5 to TRBJ2-3; D remains unclear. CDR3 length: 15 amino acids. The V gene lost 3 bases and the J gene lost 2 bases, with 12 bases spanning the gap. The germline CDR1 and CDR2 sequences are LGHNT and FRNRAP.